Sequencing of this T cell receptor (beta chain) was carried out in a study of T cells in Graves' hyperthyroidism and ophthalmopathy (dated by TCRdb to about 2019). As for the study more broadly: Peripheral blood samples were taken at initial diagnosis, before any treatment was given. Prospective prediction of ophthalmopathy was tested in an independent validation cohort of 18 to 20 hyperthyroidism patients and 15 to 17 patients who later progressed to ophthalmopathy. A discovery cohort of approximately 97 patients, roughly 43 with Graves' ophthalmopathy and under 60 with stable Graves' hyperthyroidism, was used to find distinguishing TCR V-J signatures. The paper reports TCR Vbeta CDR3 sequencing of 130 to 150 peripheral blood samples: approximately 43 ophthalmopathy, under 85 hyperthyroidism and around 17 progressor patients. In addition, the study compared T-cell repertoires in thyroid tissue and in blood from six Graves' hyperthyroidism patients. After sampling, hyperthyroidism patients received methimazole starting at 30 mg daily, and ophthalmopathy patients received high-dose intravenous methylprednisolone. The 75 to 100 discovery patients were randomly split 7:3 into training and test sets.

This clonotype was recorded many times. Its antigen is not yet known. No base quality information exists; no much larger clone differs at one position. The TCR beta CDR3 regions were amplified from the RNA transcripts. For the first round of RT-PCR on the TCR CDR3, the HTBI primer set was used together with the Qiagen OneStep RT-PCR kit. Libraries were constructed in a second round of multiplex PCR, after which size selection and purification were carried out. Sequencing of the libraries was done on an Illumina HiSeq2000 using paired-end 100 bp reads. The authors processed their data as follows. SOAPnuke was used to process the raw data, throwing out any read that contained adapters or uncalled bases, had a mean Phred below 15, or lacked an exact constant-primer or identifier match. COPE v1.2.5 was used to merge the high-quality paired reads, and each unique nucleotide sequence was defined as a clonotype. MiTCR v1.1 was used to align clonotypes to the IMGT TRBV, TRBD and TRBJ reference segments. Analysis was restricted to V-J combinations with a frequency above 0.0001, which covered 99% to 99.2% of repertoires. A TCS score was defined as the ratio between F50 (clonal expansion) and ExV (chaos), using BLOSUM62-based TCRdist between CDR3 peptides within each V-J. Welch's t-statistics and random forest reduced roughly 540 V-J features to around 14, which were used in a naive Bayes classifier (R e1071). TCRdb took the public reads, trimmed them with fastp at Q25, ran MiXCR for clone calling and kept in-frame beta chains. CDR3 protein duplicates are merged, each entry listing the most common genes and DNA. TCRdb assigned the V and J calls; the authors' analysis was not used. This sample is represented by 400,000 to 550,000 distinct CDR3 sequences; approximately 14% of them were singletons. 15% to 20% of the sample is held by the ten biggest clonotypes.

Study-wide conclusions, independent of this receptor: A model built on a 13 V-J signature distinguished ophthalmopathy from stable hyperthyroidism, reaching over 85% sensitivity and about 81% specificity in cross-validation and 80%/75% in testing. Most expanded thyroid clonotypes (frequency above 0.001) were also detected in blood, suggesting blood repertoires may reflect thyroid immune responses. Sample size was not statistically predetermined, and blinding of investigators to group allocation was not performed. In validation, progression to ophthalmopathy was predicted by the model with roughly 71% sensitivity and 72% to 80% specificity, a median of roughly six months before onset.

Graves' hyperthyroidism was defined as stable when no progression to ophthalmopathy occurred over 18 months of follow-up. Hyperthyroidism patients were newly diagnosed, had a disease duration of under 2 months, and were aged 18 to 65 years. Exclusion was applied to patients with uncontrolled infections, other autoimmune diseases, pregnancy or lactation. Clinical symptoms, serum thyroxine and TRAb, thyroid ultrasound, and orbital computed tomography formed the basis for the diagnoses. Ficoll-Paque density gradient centrifugation was used to isolate PBMCs from approximately 10 ml of fresh peripheral blood. Total RNA was extracted with Trizol reagent, and quality was checked on an Agilent 2100 Bioanalyzer. Compared with germline, V lacks 2 bases and J lacks 5 bases; bases without a gene match: 8. The CDR3 goes from the cysteine to the phenylalanine over 15 residues. CDR3 DNA is the only sequence kept; it has 45 bases, read in frame from the first base. The germline V gene (reference sequence) yields MNHNY for CDR1 and SVGAGI for CDR2.

The clonotype originates from a woman aged 18-29 years with Graves' hyperthyroidism. Rearrangement joined TRBV6-6 to TRBJ2-5; TRBD2 agrees with 7 junctional bases. The sequenced sample was blood. The DNA is TGTGCCAGCAGTTACCCCGGACTAGTTTCGGAGACCCAGTACTTC. Translated, it reads CASSYPGLVSETQYF.